This is a list of T cell receptor beta chains from one sample in a study of cytomegalovirus exposure and HLA in healthy donors. Using immunoSEQ multiplex PCR, the repertoire was profiled, and TCRdb retains in-frame clones only, with some absent. The repertoire holds 150,000 to 200,000 clones, approximately 80% seen once, with roughly 1.7% in the top ten. The sequencing input was PBMCs. All receptors derive from a woman in her 30s in good health and CMV-seronegative. The CDR3 runs from the conserved cysteine through the conserved F or W. D genes are given only for firm matches.

. | 13 | TRBV5-1 | CASRPSDTGELFF
TRBD2 | 15 | TRBV7-2 | CASSPRIVSGSRQFF
TRBD2 | 16 | TRBV5-6 | CASSFLKLAEAGELFF
TRBD2 | 14 | TRBV7-3 | CASSLGTSVSEQFF
. | 10 | TRBV18 | CASPKYEQYF
TRBD1 | 15 | TRBV7-9 | CASSPGGTGSYEQYF
TRBD1 | 17 | TRBV5-6 | CASSSTAGTGGYYEQYF
TRBD2 | 15 | TRBV28 | CASSLYVGRSDEQYF
. | 15 | TRBV15 | CATSRDLVAQETQYF
. | 15 | TRBV19 | CASSIGGVSQETQYF
TRBD2 | 14 | TRBV6-5 | CASSPGLAVGEQYF
. | 14 | TRBV6-5 | CASSYNRVTYEQYF
TRBD1 | 19 | TRBV5-1 | CASSSNPGQGDSGANVLTF
TRBD1 | 14 | TRBV9 | CASSTGQGSNIQYF
TRBD1 | 16 | TRBV19 | CASSKADAQGTDTQYF
TRBD2 | 16 | TRBV9 | CASSEGRETSTDTQYF
TRBD2 | 14 | TRBV28 | CASNSGRPSYEQYF
. | 16 | TRBV7-9 | CASSLALGVRRNTIYF
TRBD1 | 16 | TRBV10-3 | CAIRDYRGRSNTEAFF
. | 14 | TRBV30 | CAWSVRSSGNTIYF
TRBD1 | 15 | TRBV5-1 | CASSFAPGQEETQYF
TRBD1 | 14 | TRBV13 | CASSLQGAAAGQYF
. | 15 | TRBV29-1 | CSVAGDPYSGNTIYF
TRBD1 | 15 | TRBV5-1 | CASSPEGQPNQPQHF
TRBD2 | 17 | TRBV5-6 | CASSLGLAGGLGETQYF
. | 17 | TRBV23-1 | CAKNRTEQSSGANVLTF
TRBD1 | 14 | TRBV2 | CASSRDRGNQPQHF
. | 17 | TRBV4-1 | CASSPLDSATLGGEQFF
. | 14 | TRBV6-1 | CASSVQDPGCEQYF
. | 14 | TRBV29-1 | CSVGSTGPKETQYF
. | 13 | TRBV29-1 | CSVSGNSNQPQHF
TRBD1 | 15 | TRBV6-5 | CASSYSSQGYYEQYF
. | 14 | TRBV5-6 | CASIQGRSYNEQFF
. | 13 | TRBV2 | CATLQGPNTEAFF
TRBD1 | 16 | TRBV5-6 | CASSLGDRGYSYEQYF
TRBD2 | 14 | TRBV18 | CASSPGAGAYEQYF
. | 14 | TRBV10-2 | CASTLAENTGELFF
. | 16 | TRBV19 | CASSIASAVADSPLHF
. | 15 | TRBV5-1 | CASRITENGANVLTF
. | 15 | TRBV27 | CASRPGGTLGYGYTF
TRBD1 | 18 | TRBV18 | CASSSTGVTPSGANVLTF
TRBD1 | 15 | TRBV9 | CASSPGTGDPYEQYF
TRBD1 | 11 | TRBV20-1 | CSARSPGTVFF
TRBD2 | 13 | TRBV29-1 | CSGDRGGTDTQYF
TRBD1 | 16 | TRBV9 | CASSPHLDRVDYGYPF
TRBD1 | 12 | TRBV29-1 | CSADRGEETQYF
. | 16 | TRBV9 | CASSPLGRTPNYGYTF
. | 13 | TRBV27 | CASSINLGFEQFF
TRBD1 | 15 | TRBV7-9 | CASSLLSGGLDEQYF
TRBD1 | 14 | TRBV9 | CASSHGTGGYEQYF
. | 15 | TRBV2 | CASSLEGAGANVLTF
TRBD2 | 16 | TRBV7-9 | CASSDTSGRSYNEQFF
. | 13 | TRBV19 | CASSRGAQETQYF